A selection of T cell receptor beta chains follows, all from one sample in a study of CD8+ T cells in alopecia areata. Assay: immunoSEQ multiplex PCR; the TCRdb copy retains only in-frame clones and omits some. The table lists 190,000 or so clones, about three fifths of them singletons, with less than 3.5% in the top ten. The input for sequencing was CD4+ T cells sorted from blood, taken at week 4, from a patient treated with tofacitinib. These receptors were taken from a human donor with alopecia areata. Both conserved end residues are part of each CDR3. A D gene is named only where the DNA matches it firmly. A clone size is listed for some rows: how often the clone was seen (once, few, many), or a class if it is expanded.

>12|TRBV29-1|TRBJ2-5|NA|NA
TGCAGCGCGTGGGGGGCCGGGGAGACCCAGTACTTC
CSAWGAGETQYF
>11|TRBV30|TRBJ1-2|NA|NA
TGTGCCTGGAACGGGTTAGGTGGCTACACCTTC
CAWNGLGGYTF
>15|TRBV4-2|TRBJ2-2|few|NA
TGTGCCAGCAGCCAAGCGGGGGTTAGTTCCGGGGAGCTGTTTTTT
CASSQAGVSSGELFF
>16|TRBV30|TRBJ2-6|NA|TRBD1
TGTGCCGGCACTGGGACAGTTCCTATCTCCGGCAACGTCCTGACTTTC
CAGTGTVPISGNVLTF
>14|TRBV30|TRBJ1-5|few|NA
TGTGCCTGGAGTGAGGGACGGATCAATCAGCCCCAGCATTTT
CAWSEGRINQPQHF
>12|TRBV30|TRBJ1-6|NA|NA
TGTGCCTGGAGCGGGGGGGATTCACCCCTCCACTTT
CAWSGGDSPLHF
>15|TRBV6-1|TRBJ2-6|NA|NA
TGTGCCAGCAGTGAGGGACGCCCCGGGGCCAACGTCCTGACTTTC
CASSEGRPGANVLTF
>17|TRBV4-3|TRBJ2-2|few|NA
TGCGCCAGCAGCCCAAGACCGTTGGGGGAGAACACCGGGGAGCTGTTTTTT
CASSPRPLGENTGELFF
>13|TRBV27|TRBJ1-2|NA|NA
TGTGCCACCCGCCCGGGGGGAGCCTATGGCTACACCTTC
CATRPGGAYGYTF
>13|TRBV5-6|TRBJ2-7|NA|TRBD1
TGTGCCAGCAGTCGACAGGGAACCTACGAGCAGTACTTC
CASSRQGTYEQYF
>13|TRBV6-5|TRBJ2-5|NA|NA
TGTGCCAGCAGACAGGACCAACAAGAGACCCAGTACTTC
CASRQDQQETQYF
>11|TRBV29-1|TRBJ2-5|NA|NA
TGCAGCGTTGACTGGGGAGAGACCCAGTACTTC
CSVDWGETQYF
>12|TRBV2|TRBJ1-2|once|NA
TGTGCCAGCAGGGGGACGAGCTATGGCTACACCTTC
CASRGTSYGYTF
>13|TRBV2|TRBJ1-6|NA|TRBD1
TGTGCCAGTGCGCGACAGGGTAATTCACCCCTCCACTTT
CASARQGNSPLHF
>16|TRBV11-2|TRBJ2-2|NA|TRBD1
TGTGCCAGCCGAGGAGGGACAGGGTGGAACACCGGGGAGCTGTTTTTT
CASRGGTGWNTGELFF
>20|TRBV4-1|TRBJ1-5|NA|TRBD1
TGCGCCAGCAGCAGAGAGCCATTGACAGGGGGCGTTTTTATCAATCAGCCCCAGCATTTT
CASSREPLTGGVFINQPQHF
>19|TRBV28|TRBJ2-4|NA|TRBD1
TGTGCCAGCAGTTTCGGCAGGGGGCCACCCCTCCTAGCCAAAAACATTCAGTACTTC
CASSFGRGPPLLAKNIQYF